Listed below are T cell receptor beta chains from one sample, sequenced in a study of cytomegalovirus exposure and HLA in healthy donors. TCRdb keeps only in-frame clones here, not all; method: immunoSEQ multiplex PCR. The profile shows over 200,000 clones, more than 75% of them singletons. Sequenced input: PBMCs. These receptors originate from a male donor in good health and CMV-seronegative. Each CDR3 is given with its conserved first and last residue. D genes are given only for firm matches. Part of the rows lack a size; the others show once, few, many or a class for expanded clones.

j_gene,abundance,d_gene,v_gene,CDR3aa
TRBJ1-5,NA,TRBD1,TRBV7-8,CASSPGTGNQPQHF
TRBJ1-3,NA,TRBD1,TRBV9,CASSAGQAGSGNTIYF
TRBJ1-2,NA,NA,TRBV14,CASSQVTGNYGYTF
TRBJ1-1,few,NA,TRBV27,CASTRGTEAFF
TRBJ2-7,NA,NA,TRBV14,CASSRGWVEQYF
TRBJ2-7,NA,NA,TRBV7-2,CASSPGPGYEQYF
TRBJ2-7,NA,TRBD2,TRBV7-6,CASSLVEGGSGRNEQYF
TRBJ2-1,NA,TRBD2,TRBV15,CATSRTGTSGNNEQFF
TRBJ1-2,NA,NA,TRBV5-4,CASSFGQNLSGYTF
TRBJ2-3,NA,TRBD1,TRBV7-2,CASSSGQGWADTQYF
TRBJ2-3,NA,TRBD2,TRBV5-1,CASSWGVVASGTSTDTQYF
TRBJ2-7,NA,TRBD2,TRBV5-1,CASSFTSGTFSDEQYF
TRBJ2-1,NA,TRBD1,TRBV28,CASSSGQGFNNEQFF
TRBJ1-4,few,NA,TRBV29-1,CSVGDRGGEKLFF
TRBJ2-2,NA,TRBD1,TRBV9,CASSDTGTAAGELFF
TRBJ1-1,once,NA,TRBV10-3,CAIKQGLNTEAFF
TRBJ2-2,NA,TRBD1,TRBV6-1,CASRGTATNTGELFF
TRBJ2-5,once,NA,TRBV5-1,CASSLAPETQYF
TRBJ2-7,few,NA,TRBV2,CASKEQTYEQYF
TRBJ1-1,NA,NA,TRBV7-9,CASSPWQPNAEAFF
TRBJ2-7,NA,NA,TRBV16,CASSQSGQGRVEQYF
TRBJ1-2,few,NA,TRBV27,CASSSPGGYGYTF
TRBJ1-1,few,TRBD1,TRBV6-5,CASSRDRTNTEAFF
TRBJ1-2,NA,TRBD1,TRBV7-2,CASSTQQGAGYGYTF
TRBJ1-2,NA,TRBD1,TRBV29-1,CSVGQGHGYTF
TRBJ1-2,NA,NA,TRBV5-1,CASSLVGGRDYGYTF
TRBJ2-5,NA,NA,TRBV19,CASSTSGVRETQYF
TRBJ2-3,NA,NA,TRBV5-5,CASSLGLQGTDTQYF
TRBJ2-3,NA,NA,TRBV2,CASRTGTSDTQYF
TRBJ2-1,NA,TRBD2,TRBV19,CASTAGGNNEQFF
TRBJ2-4,NA,NA,TRBV7-2,CASSNSPGGAGNIQYF
NA,NA,NA,TRBV7-8,CASSPRDRYYEQYF
TRBJ2-7,NA,TRBD2,TRBV9,CASSEGPGLAGGRSYEQYF
TRBJ1-5,NA,TRBD1,TRBV18,CASSTNRGDQPQHF
TRBJ1-5,NA,NA,TRBV29-1,CSVAGSLDQPQHF
TRBJ2-3,NA,TRBD2,TRBV7-2,CASSSLSGSTDTQYF
TRBJ1-3,NA,NA,TRBV29-1,CSVLSYGSGNTIYF
TRBJ2-7,NA,NA,TRBV7-2,CASSPQRSSYEQYF
TRBJ2-1,once,TRBD2,TRBV7-3,CASSKTSGRVVSYNEQFF
TRBJ2-5,NA,TRBD1,TRBV5-1,CASSLGQDARVGETQYF
TRBJ2-3,NA,NA,TRBV15,CATSGNRETDTQYF
TRBJ1-4,NA,NA,TRBV7-2,CASSPGPGRANEKLFF
TRBJ2-3,NA,TRBD2,TRBV7-7,CASSSGLAGGTDTQYF
TRBJ1-1,few,NA,TRBV7-3,CASSTRGYGATEAFF
TRBJ2-7,NA,NA,TRBV14,CASSQQTRTWGDEQYF